This section outlines one T cell receptor (beta chain) sequence together with its context. In this sample, this clone turned up once. The antigen it recognizes is unknown. Nothing much larger sits one base from this clone, and base qualities are not available. Sequences MDHEN (CDR1) and SYDVKM (CDR2) are obtained from the germline V gene. The CDR3, cysteine through phenylalanine, is 13 amino acids long. Only the CDR3 DNA stays, 39 bases, in frame from base 1. Trimming removed 6 bases from V and 4 bases from J, leaving 7 bases between the germline ends. Each collaborating institution followed its own protocols to collect whole blood in K2EDTA tubes. For TCRbeta analysis, collaborators shipped samples as frozen whole blood, isolated PBMCs, or DNA extracted from either of those sample types. These data come from a study of blood T cell repertoires in COVID-19 (dated by TCRdb to 2020 to 2022). For the wider study: Samples from collaborators originated in the United States, Italy and Spain and spanned both the acute and convalescent phases of COVID-19. The prospective study material was composed of cDNA or gDNA derived from T cells, B-cell-depleted T cells, or PBMCs. The dataset comprised deeply sampled blood TCRbeta repertoires from subjects exposed to, actively infected with, or recovered from COVID-19. The repertoires were made available in a free public database intended to serve as a resource for research on the immune response to SARS-CoV-2. The samples were drawn from the first 160 participants of the ongoing ImmuneRACE study and from 950 to 1,500 subjects provided by 6 global collaborators. Sample metadata almost always included a de-identified subject ID, COVID-19 status, age in years and sex. Where available, HLA class I and class II types were obtained from metadata supplied by the sample provider rather than from assay-based typing.

Broader findings and caveats from the paper: The amount of clinical and demographic metadata varied by source and participant and was provided uncurated.

TCRbeta CDR3 regions were amplified from genomic DNA by means of the immunoSEQ Assay, a bias-controlled multiplex PCR. The paper's processing steps were these. The number of nucleated cells in each sample was estimated by amplification of reference gene primers within the assay. To quantify the absolute abundance of each unique TCRbeta CDR3 rearrangement, sequence reads were collapsed and filtered. Productive Simpson clonality was computed per sample as the square root of Simpson's diversity index over productive rearrangements. Drawn from immuneACCESS, this table holds only the in-frame rearrangements with V and J called that TCRdb kept. Clones are partly lost; checked studies trace under half to an unresolved V gene and leave the rest unexplained. For V, J and clone size, that table is used; D and trimming come from the DNA. The sample table shows more than 150,000 clones, and around four fifths are seen once. The top ten clonotypes cover 4.5% to 5.5% of the sample.

Recombination connected TRBV28 to TRBJ1-6; the D gene assignment is ambiguous. The sequenced sample consisted of peripheral blood. This TCR came from a woman aged 25 to 45 with acute or convalescent COVID-19. The DNA sequence reads TGTGCCAGCAGGCCTACTTATAATTCACCCCTCCACTTT. Its product reads: CASRPTYNSPLHF.